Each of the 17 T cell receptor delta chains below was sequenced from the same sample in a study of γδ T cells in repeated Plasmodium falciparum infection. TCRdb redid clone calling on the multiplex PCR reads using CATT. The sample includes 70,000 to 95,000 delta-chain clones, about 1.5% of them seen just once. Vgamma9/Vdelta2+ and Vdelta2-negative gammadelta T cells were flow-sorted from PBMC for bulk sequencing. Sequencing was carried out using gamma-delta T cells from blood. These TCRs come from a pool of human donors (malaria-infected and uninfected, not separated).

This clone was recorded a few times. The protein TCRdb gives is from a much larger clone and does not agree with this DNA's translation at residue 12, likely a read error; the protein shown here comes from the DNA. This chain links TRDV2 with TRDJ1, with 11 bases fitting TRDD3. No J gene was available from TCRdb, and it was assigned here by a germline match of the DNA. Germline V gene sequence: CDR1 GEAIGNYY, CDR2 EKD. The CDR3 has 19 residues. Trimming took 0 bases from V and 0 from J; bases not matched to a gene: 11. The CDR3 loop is CACDTVGGYAASYTDKLIF. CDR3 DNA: TGTGCCTGTGACACCGTTGGGGGATACGCTGCATCGTACACCGATAAACTCATCTTT.

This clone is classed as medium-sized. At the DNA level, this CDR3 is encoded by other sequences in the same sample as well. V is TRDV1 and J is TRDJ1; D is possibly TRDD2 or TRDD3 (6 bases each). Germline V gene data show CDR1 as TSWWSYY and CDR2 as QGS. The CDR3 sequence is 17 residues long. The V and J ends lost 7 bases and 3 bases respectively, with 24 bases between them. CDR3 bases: TGTGCTCTTGCGACTCTCCTACGGGGGACACGATCCGATAAACTCATCTTT. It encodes CALATLLRGTRSDKLIF.

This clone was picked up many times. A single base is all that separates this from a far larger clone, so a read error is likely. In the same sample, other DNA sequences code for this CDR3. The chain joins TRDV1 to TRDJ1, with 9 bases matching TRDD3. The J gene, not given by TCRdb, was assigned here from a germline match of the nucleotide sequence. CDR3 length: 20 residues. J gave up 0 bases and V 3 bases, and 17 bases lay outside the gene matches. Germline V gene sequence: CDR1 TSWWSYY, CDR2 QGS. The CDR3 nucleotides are TGTGCTCTTGGGGAGGCCAGGAGGCTGGGGGATCCTTGGTACACCGATAAACTCATCTTT. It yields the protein CALGEARRLGDPWYTDKLIF.

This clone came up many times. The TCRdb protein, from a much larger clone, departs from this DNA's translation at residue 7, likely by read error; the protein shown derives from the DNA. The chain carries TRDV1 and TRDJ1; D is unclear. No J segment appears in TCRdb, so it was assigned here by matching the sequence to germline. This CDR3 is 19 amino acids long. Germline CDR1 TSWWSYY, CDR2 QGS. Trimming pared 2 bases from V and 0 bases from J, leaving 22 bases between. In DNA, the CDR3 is TGTGCTCTTGGGGAAGGCGGTGCCGCCCGGCCTAGGGACACCGATAAACTCATCTTT. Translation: CALGEGGAARPRDTDKLIF.

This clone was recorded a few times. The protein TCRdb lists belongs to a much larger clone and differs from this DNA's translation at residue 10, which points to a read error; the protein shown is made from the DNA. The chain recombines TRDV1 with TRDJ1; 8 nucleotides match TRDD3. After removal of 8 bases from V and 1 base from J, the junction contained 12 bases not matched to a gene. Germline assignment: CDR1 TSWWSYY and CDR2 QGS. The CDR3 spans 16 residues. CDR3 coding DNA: TGTGCTCTTAGGAAATGGGGGATTTATAGCACCGATAAACTCATCTTT. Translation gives CALRKWGIYSTDKLIF.

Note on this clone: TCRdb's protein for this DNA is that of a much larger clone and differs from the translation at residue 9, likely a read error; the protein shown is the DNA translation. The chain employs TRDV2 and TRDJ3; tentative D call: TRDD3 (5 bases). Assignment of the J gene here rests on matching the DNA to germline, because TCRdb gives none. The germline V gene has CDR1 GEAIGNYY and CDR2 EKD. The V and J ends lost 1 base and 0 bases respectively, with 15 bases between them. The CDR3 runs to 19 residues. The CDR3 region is CACDTTGGESSWDTRQMFF. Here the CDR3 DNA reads TGTGCCTGTGACACAACTGGAGGTGAGAGCTCCTGGGACACCCGACAGATGTTTTTC.

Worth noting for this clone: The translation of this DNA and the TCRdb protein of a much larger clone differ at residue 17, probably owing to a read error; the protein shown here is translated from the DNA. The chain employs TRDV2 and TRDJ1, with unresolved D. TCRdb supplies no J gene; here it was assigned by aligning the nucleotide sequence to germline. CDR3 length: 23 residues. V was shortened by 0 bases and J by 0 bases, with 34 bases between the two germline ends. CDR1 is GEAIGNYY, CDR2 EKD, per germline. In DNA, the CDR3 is TGTGCCTGTGACACCGGTAAGCCGGTTGGACCTCCGACAGCACCACACGACACCGATAAACTCATCTTT. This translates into CACDTGKPVGPPTAPHDTDKLIF.

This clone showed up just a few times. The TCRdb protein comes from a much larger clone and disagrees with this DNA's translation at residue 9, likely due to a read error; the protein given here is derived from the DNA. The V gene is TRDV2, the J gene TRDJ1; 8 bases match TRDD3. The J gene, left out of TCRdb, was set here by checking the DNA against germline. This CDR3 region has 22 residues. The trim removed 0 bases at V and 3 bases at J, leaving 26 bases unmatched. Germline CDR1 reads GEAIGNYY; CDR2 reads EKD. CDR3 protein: CACDTERVRSRGWGMLADKLIF. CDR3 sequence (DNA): TGTGCCTGTGACACCGAGAGAGTACGCTCCCGGGGATGGGGGATGTTGGCCGATAAACTCATCTTT.

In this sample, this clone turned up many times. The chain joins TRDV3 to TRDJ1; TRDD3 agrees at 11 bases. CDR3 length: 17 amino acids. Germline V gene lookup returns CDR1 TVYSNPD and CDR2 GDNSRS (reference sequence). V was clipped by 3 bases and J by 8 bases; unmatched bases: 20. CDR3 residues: CAFGPFLRHWGIMKLIF. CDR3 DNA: TGTGCCTTCGGGCCCTTCCTACGTCACTGGGGGATAATGAAACTCATCTTT.

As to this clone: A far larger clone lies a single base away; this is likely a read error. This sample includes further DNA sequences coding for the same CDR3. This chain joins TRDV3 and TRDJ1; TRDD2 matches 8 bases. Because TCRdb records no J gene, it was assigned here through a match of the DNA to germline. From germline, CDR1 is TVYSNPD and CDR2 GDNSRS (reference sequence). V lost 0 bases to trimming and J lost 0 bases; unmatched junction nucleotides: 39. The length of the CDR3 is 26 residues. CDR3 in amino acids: CAFSSVHTSYTRRVDIPRYDTDKLIF. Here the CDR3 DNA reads TGTGCCTTTAGCTCCGTCCATACTTCCTACACACGGAGGGTAGACATACCCAGATATGACACCGATAAACTCATCTTT.

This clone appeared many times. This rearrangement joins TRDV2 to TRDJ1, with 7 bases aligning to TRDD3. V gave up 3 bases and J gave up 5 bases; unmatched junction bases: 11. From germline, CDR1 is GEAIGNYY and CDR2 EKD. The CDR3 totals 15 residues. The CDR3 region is CACDPAGGFKDKLIF. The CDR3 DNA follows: TGTGCCTGTGACCCGGCGGGGGGATTCAAGGATAAACTCATCTTT.

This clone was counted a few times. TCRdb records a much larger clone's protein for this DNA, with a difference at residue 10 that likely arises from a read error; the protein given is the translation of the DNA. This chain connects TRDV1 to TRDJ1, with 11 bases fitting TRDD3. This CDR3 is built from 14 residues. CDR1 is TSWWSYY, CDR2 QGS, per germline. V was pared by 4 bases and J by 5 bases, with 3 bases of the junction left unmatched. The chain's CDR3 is CALGADWGIDKLIF. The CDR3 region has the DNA TGTGCTCTTGGGGCCGACTGGGGGATAGATAAACTCATCTTT.

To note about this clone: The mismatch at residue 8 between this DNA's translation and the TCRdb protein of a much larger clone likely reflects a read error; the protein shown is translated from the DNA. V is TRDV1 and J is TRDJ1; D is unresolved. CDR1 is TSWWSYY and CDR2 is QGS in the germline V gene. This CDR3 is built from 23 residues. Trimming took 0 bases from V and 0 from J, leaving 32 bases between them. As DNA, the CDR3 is TGTGCTCTTGGGGAACTAAGTGCTTTGACAGTACTCCATGCGCCAATTTACACCGATAAACTCATCTTT. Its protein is CALGELSALTVLHAPIYTDKLIF.

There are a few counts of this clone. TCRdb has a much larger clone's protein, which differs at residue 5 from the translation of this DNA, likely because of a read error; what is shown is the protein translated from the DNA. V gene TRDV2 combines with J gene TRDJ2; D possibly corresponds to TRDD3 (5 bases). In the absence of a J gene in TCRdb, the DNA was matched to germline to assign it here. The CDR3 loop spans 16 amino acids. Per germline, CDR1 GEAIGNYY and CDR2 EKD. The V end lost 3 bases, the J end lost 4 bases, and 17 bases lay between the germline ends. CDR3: CACDLIGVGETAQLFF. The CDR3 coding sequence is TGTGCCTGTGACTTAATTGGGGTGGGAGAGACAGCACAACTCTTCTTT.

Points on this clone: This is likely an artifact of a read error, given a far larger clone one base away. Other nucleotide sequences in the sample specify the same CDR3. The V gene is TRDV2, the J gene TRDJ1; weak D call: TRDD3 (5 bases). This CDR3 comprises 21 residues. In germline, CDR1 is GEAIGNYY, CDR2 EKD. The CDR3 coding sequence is TGTGCCTGTGACACATATCGGGAAGAAGAGGATATCCGGGGGTACACCGACAAACTCATCTTT. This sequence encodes CACDTYREEEDIRGYTDKLIF.

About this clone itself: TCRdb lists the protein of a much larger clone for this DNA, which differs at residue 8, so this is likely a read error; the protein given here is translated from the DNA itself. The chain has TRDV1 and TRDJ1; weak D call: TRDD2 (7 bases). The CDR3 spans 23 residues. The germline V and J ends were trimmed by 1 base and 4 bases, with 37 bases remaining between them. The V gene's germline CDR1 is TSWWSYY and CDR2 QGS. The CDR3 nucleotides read TGTGCTCTTGGGGAACCCGGGAGATTTCCTACTGGATTCGTTGGTGGGGGGTTCGATAAACTCATCTTT. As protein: CALGEPGRFPTGFVGGGFDKLIF.

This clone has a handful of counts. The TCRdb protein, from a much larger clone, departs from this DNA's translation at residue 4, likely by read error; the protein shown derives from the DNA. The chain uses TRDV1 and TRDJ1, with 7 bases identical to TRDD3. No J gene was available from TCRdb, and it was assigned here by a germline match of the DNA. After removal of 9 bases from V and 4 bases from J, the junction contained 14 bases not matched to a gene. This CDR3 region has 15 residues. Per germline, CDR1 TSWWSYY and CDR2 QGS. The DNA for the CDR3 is TGTGCTCTCGAGATCGGTGGGGGACTACTCGATAAACTCATCTTT. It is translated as CALEIGGGLLDKLIF.